Listed here are 28 T cell receptor beta chains from one sample, sequenced in a study of blood T cells in healthy people across ages. Using a J-beta primer mix together with a sample-barcoded 5' primer, a second PCR was run for about 6 to 11 cycles. Each CDR3 protein is one row after TCRdb ran MiXCR on the 5' RACE reads. The sample holds 600,000 to 1,000,000 distinct CDR3 sequences, roughly 25% seen once. The sample was also reused in another study, on T cells of mothers and their children.

The material sequenced was blood. These receptors were taken from a boy aged 5-17 years in good health.

This clonotype was observed a handful of times. The chain has TRBV7-9 and TRBJ2-5, with 8 bases aligning to TRBD1. The DNA end is more similar to TRBJ2-1, so the J call may be wrong. Germline lookup yields CDR1 SEHNR and CDR2 FQNEAQ (reference sequence). This CDR3 is built from 15 residues. CDR3 region: CASSTQTGAHNEQFF. CDR3 nucleotides: TGTGCCAGCAGCACCCAGACAGGGGCCCACAATGAGCAGTTCTTC.

The rearrangement uses TRBV5-1 and TRBJ2-1, with a tentative D call TRBD1 (6 bases). Germline CDR1 SGHRS, CDR2 YFSETQ. V shed 0 bases and J shed 7 bases, with 11 bases lying between them. The CDR3 is 14 amino acids. The CDR3 sequence is CASSLVAGVNEQFF. In DNA form, the CDR3 reads TGCGCCAGCAGCTTGGTTGCAGGGGTAAATGAGCAGTTCTTC.

The chain has TRBV11-1 and TRBJ2-3, with 12 bases fitting TRBD2. CDR3 length equals 16 residues. J was trimmed by 2 bases and V by 4 bases; bases with no gene match: 4. The germline gives CDR1 SGHAT, CDR2 FQDESV (reference sequence). The CDR3, as DNA: TGTGCCAGCAGCTACCGGACTAGCGGGATCACAGATACGCAGTATTTT. It codes for CASSYRTSGITDTQYF.

The rearrangement links TRBV6-5 to TRBJ2-5; 7 nucleotides match TRBD2. Germline V gives CDR1 MNHEY, CDR2 SVGAGI. This CDR3 has 14 residues. The V gene end was trimmed by 0 bases and the J gene end by 5 bases; junction bases not matched to a gene: 3. CDR3 sequence: CASSYSGAGETQYF. DNA for the CDR3: TGTGCCAGCAGTTACTCGGGAGCGGGGGAGACCCAGTACTTC.

The J gene is TRBJ2-5, the V gene TRBV28; D is unclear. The assigned J gene may be wrong: the sequence end matches TRBJ2-7 better. This CDR3 region has 11 residues. In germline, CDR1 is MDHEN, CDR2 SYDVKM. The CDR3 loop is CACRRWDEQYF. As DNA, the CDR3 is TGTGCCTGCCGCAGGTGGGACGAGCAGTACTTC.

In its sample, this clonotype was seen a few times. The chain has TRBV12-3 or TRBV12-4 and TRBJ1-2, with a weak D call TRBD1 (5 bases). V was shortened by 6 bases and J by 8 bases, with 22 bases between the two germline ends. This CDR3 has 15 residues. The CDR3 DNA is TGTGCCAGCAGGCAGGCAGGGCAAGCCGGCGGAGGCTACACCTTC. Encoded protein: CASRQAGQAGGGYTF.

The chain joins TRBV19 to TRBJ2-1, with D hard to call. The CDR3 has 16 amino acids. Germline V gene lookup returns CDR1 LNHDA and CDR2 SQIVND (reference sequence). Between the trimmed V and J ends, which lost 6 bases and 2 bases, there was a span of 17 bases. CDR3 sequence (DNA): TGTGCCAGTAGCCCATTGAACCCGGACCCCTACAATGAGCAGTTCTTC. It translates to CASSPLNPDPYNEQFF. The full variable domain, in which reference TRBV19 and TRBJ2-1 provide the parts outside the CDR3, is DGGITQSPKYLFRKEGQNVTLSCEQNLNHDAMYWYRQDPGQGLRLIYYSQIVNDFQKGDIAEGYSVSREKKESFPLTVTSAQKNPTAFYLCASSPLNPDPYNEQFFGPGTRLTVL.

This clonotype was seen a few times. V usage is TRBV20-1 and J usage is TRBJ1-2; possible D gene TRBD1, 6 bases. Trimming removed 5 bases from V and 4 bases from J, with 11 bases in between. The germline CDR1 and CDR2 sequences are DFQATT and SNEGSKA (reference sequence). The CDR3 is made up of 12 amino acids. The DNA of the CDR3 is TGCAGTGCTTCGGACAGCTCCTATGGCTACACCTTC. It encodes CSASDSSYGYTF.

This chain joins TRBV11-2 and TRBJ2-7; TRBD1 or TRBD2 may be the D gene (7 bases each). The germline CDR1 and CDR2 sequences are SGHAT and FQNNGV. V was cut by 5 bases and J by 3 bases, with 17 bases left in between. This CDR3 contains 15 residues. CDR3 sequence reads: CASSALTGRGYEQYF. CDR3 coding DNA: TGTGCCAGCAGCGCACTGACAGGGAGGGGCTACGAGCAGTACTTC.

The sample holds a few counts of this clonotype. J is TRBJ1-2 and V is TRBV6-1; D not certain. Trimming took 0 bases from V and 3 from J, leaving 11 bases between them. Looked up from germline, CDR1 is MNHNS and CDR2 is SASEGT. The CDR3 is 15 amino acids. The DNA for the CDR3 is TGTGCCAGCAGTGAAGCGGGCCAGACGGACTATGGCTACACCTTC. It codes for CASSEAGQTDYGYTF.

There are a few counts of this clonotype. The chain has TRBV6-2 or TRBV6-3 and TRBJ2-7, with D possibly TRBD2 on 5 matching bases. CDR3 size: 11 residues. Trimming pared 4 bases from V and 6 bases from J, leaving 7 bases between. The germline V gene encodes CDR1 MNHEY and CDR2 SVGEGT. Written as DNA, the CDR3 is TGTGCCAGCAGTTCAGCGGCCGAGCAGTACTTC. Its protein product is CASSSAAEQYF.

The rearrangement links TRBV12-3 or TRBV12-4 to TRBJ1-2, with TRBD1 matching 8 bases. This CDR3 is built from 14 residues. The V and J ends lost 3 bases and 6 bases, in that order; junction bases with no gene match: 6. The CDR3 sequence is CASSLGPGGHGYTF. The CDR3, as DNA: TGTGCCAGCAGTTTGGGTCCAGGGGGCCATGGCTACACCTTC.

As for this clonotype: This sequence may be a read error, since a much larger clone differs from it by one base. This CDR3 is missing its conserved last phenylalanine or tryptophan, likely due to a read error. The rearrangement joins TRBV18 to TRBJ2-5, with D uncertain. With 6 bases removed from V and 0 bases from J, the gap between germline ends came to 5 bases. CDR1 is KGHSH, CDR2 LQKENI, per germline. This CDR3 has 12 amino acids. The CDR3 here is CASSRYQETQYL. The CDR3 nucleotides are TGTGCCAGCTCGCGATACCAAGAGACCCAGTACCTC.

This clonotype was observed a few times. At one of its ends the junction is not consistent with the germline gene, which may arise from a read error. The gene calls are TRBV11-2 and TRBJ2-1, with TRBD2 identical over 13 bases. This CDR3 is 15 amino acids long. Germline-derived CDR1 and CDR2 are SGHAT and FQNNGV. CDR3 in amino acids: CASSFELAGGQEQLF. CDR3 coding DNA: TGTGCCAGCAGCTTCGAACTAGCGGGGGGGCAGGAGCAGCTCTTC. Variable domain in full (rest from reference TRBV11-2 and TRBJ2-1): EAGVAQSPRYKIIEKRQSVAFWCNPISGHATLYWYQQILGQGPKLLIQFQNNGVVDDSQLPKDRFSAERLKGVDSTLKIQPAKLEDSAVYLCASSFELAGGQEQLFGPGTRLTVL.

The genes are TRBV20-1 and TRBJ2-7; TRBD1 matches at 7 bases. Germline V gene lookup returns CDR1 DFQATT and CDR2 SNEGSKA (reference sequence). With V trimmed by 6 bases and J by 3 bases, 8 bases remained unmatched. CDR3 length: 13 residues. The CDR3 nucleotides are TGCAGTGCCTCTACAGGGGCCTACTACGAGCAGTACTTC. Translation gives CSASTGAYYEQYF.

There are a few counts of this clonotype. V gene TRBV15 combines with J gene TRBJ1-5; weak D call: TRBD1 (5 bases). Trimming took 0 bases from V and 7 from J, leaving 10 bases between them. CDR1 and CDR2 (germline): LNHNV, YYDKDF (reference sequence). CDR3 length: 14 amino acids. This CDR3 reads CATSRDPGGQPQHF. The CDR3 nucleotides are TGTGCCACCAGCAGAGACCCCGGGGGGCAGCCCCAGCATTTT.

The chain recombines TRBV3-1 with TRBJ2-5, with a weak D call TRBD2 (6 bases). The CDR3 has 15 amino acids. Germline assignment: CDR1 LGHDT and CDR2 YNNKEL (reference sequence). V was trimmed by 4 bases and J by 0 bases, leaving 12 bases between them. In DNA, the CDR3 is TGTGCCAGCAGCCCGGCGTCTAGCGACCAAGAGACCCAGTACTTC. This sequence encodes CASSPASSDQETQYF.

There are many counts of this clonotype. The V call is TRBV29-1, the J call TRBJ2-5, with 12 positions matching TRBD2. Germline CDR1 and CDR2: SQVTM and ANQGSEA. The ends lost 4 bases at V and 5 bases at J; junction bases unmatched: 11. This CDR3 has 16 amino acids. The CDR3 bases are TGCAGCGTTGCTGGACTAGCGGGACTGCCGGGTGAGACCCAGTACTTC. This sequence encodes CSVAGLAGLPGETQYF.

This clonotype turned up a few times. The gene calls are TRBV15 and TRBJ1-6; D unclear. The ends were cut back, 9 bases at V and 5 bases at J, with 17 bases in the middle. The CDR3 is made up of 15 amino acids. Germline loops: CDR1 LNHNV, CDR2 YYDKDF (reference sequence). The CDR3 DNA reads as TGTGCCACGCGACTGGCCTTAACTGATAATTCACCCCTCCACTTT. Protein sequence: CATRLALTDNSPLHF.

This clonotype showed up just a few times. The chain recombines TRBV7-2 with TRBJ2-5, with 9 positions matching TRBD2. The J call may be wrong; the DNA end is better matched by TRBJ2-1. The CDR3 length is 18 residues. Germline-derived CDR1 and CDR2 are SGHTA and FQGNSA. Written as DNA, the CDR3 is TGTGCCAGCAGCTTAGAGGGGGCGGGAGGGCGTAGGAACAATGAGCAGTTCTTC. Its protein is CASSLEGAGGRRNNEQFF.

V is TRBV19 and J is TRBJ2-5, with D tentatively TRBD1 or TRBD2 (5 bases each). The assigned J gene may be wrong: the sequence end matches TRBJ2-1 better. Germline V CDR1 and CDR2: LNHDA, SQIVND (reference sequence). There are 16 residues in the CDR3. As DNA, the CDR3 is TGTGCCAGTAATAGTCGGGGCGGGCGTGCGGTCGCTGAGCAGTTCTTC. Translated: CASNSRGGRAVAEQFF.

This clonotype has just a few counts. This chain connects TRBV2 to TRBJ2-1, with TRBD2 matching over 7 bases. This CDR3 contains 13 residues. With 9 bases clipped from V and 7 bases from J, the junction kept 9 bases outside the gene matches. CDR1 is SNHLY and CDR2 is FYNNEI in the germline V gene. The CDR3 reads CARQRDLNNEQFF. The DNA for the CDR3 is TGTGCCAGACAGCGGGACCTTAATAATGAGCAGTTCTTC.

V and J are TRBV20-1 and TRBJ1-1; no firm D call. The CDR3 runs to 13 residues. V was clipped by 4 bases and J by 0 bases, with 9 bases between them. Germline V gene data show CDR1 as DFQATT and CDR2 as SNEGSKA (reference sequence). This CDR3 reads CSAIPDLNTEAFF. CDR3 coding DNA: TGCAGTGCTATCCCCGACTTGAACACTGAAGCTTTCTTT.

The rearrangement uses TRBV14 and TRBJ2-7, with a tentative D call TRBD2 (6 bases). CDR1 and CDR2 from the germline V gene are SGHDN and FVKESK. The CDR3 contains 14 residues. Trimming shortened V by 4 bases and J by 2 bases, and 12 bases separated the two germline ends. The CDR3 sequence is CASSRRGGTYEQYF. CDR3 DNA: TGTGCCAGCAGCCGACGGGGAGGAACCTACGAGCAGTACTTC.

This clonotype has only a few counts. The rearrangement joins TRBV27 to TRBJ2-7; D gene ambiguous. From germline, CDR1 is MNHEY and CDR2 SMNVEV (reference sequence). This CDR3 has 15 residues. Trimming stripped 8 bases from V and 1 base from J, with 18 bases between. The CDR3 loop reads CASVPSAVGSYEQYF. CDR3 in DNA: TGTGCCAGCGTTCCTTCGGCCGTAGGATCCTACGAGCAGTACTTC.

V gene TRBV12-3 or TRBV12-4 combines with J gene TRBJ2-1; a possible D gene is TRBD2 (5 bases). Trimming left V 1 base short and J 7 bases short, with 17 bases between. The CDR3 runs to 16 residues. The chain's CDR3 is CASSLEAVLSRNEQFF. CDR3 sequence (DNA): TGTGCCAGCAGTTTAGAAGCGGTCCTCAGTCGGAATGAGCAGTTCTTC.

DNA for the CDR3: TGCAGCGTCGGACCTCAGGGGGCGAAGGATACGCAGTATTTT. Protein: CSVGPQGAKDTQYF. The V gene is TRBV29-1, the J gene TRBJ2-3; 8 nucleotides align to TRBD1. V shed 6 bases and J 6 bases; nucleotides not matched to a gene: 11. This CDR3 comprises 14 residues. In germline, CDR1 is SQVTM, CDR2 ANQGSEA.

This chain links TRBV29-1 with TRBJ1-1, with 7 bases matching TRBD1. CDR3 length: 17 residues. The V gene end was trimmed by 4 bases and the J gene end by 0 bases; junction bases not matched to a gene: 14. Germline V gene lookup returns CDR1 SQVTM and CDR2 ANQGSEA. CDR3 coding DNA: TGCAGCGTTGTGGGGGGACAGAGTGTGAACCTGAACACTGAAGCTTTCTTT. Amino acids: CSVVGGQSVNLNTEAFF.